These 14 T cell receptor beta chains originate from one sample sequenced in a study of T cells in severe cutaneous drug reactions. Carbamazepine had induced Stevens-Johnson syndrome or toxic epidermal necrolysis in the sequenced donors. Libraries were made by iRepertoire multiplex PCR with TCR subtype-specific primers for bulk and single-cell sequencing. Following a re-call of the multiplex PCR reads, TCRdb has one entry per CDR3 protein and lacks DNA. The sample includes 20,000 to 25,000 distinct CDR3 sequences. Sequences were obtained from PBMCs. The receptors were sampled from a human donor with toxic epidermal necrolysis, a severe cutaneous drug reaction.

V usage is TRBV20-1 and J usage is TRBJ2-3; TCRdb calls TRBD1, which cannot be checked without DNA. CDR1 and CDR2 (germline): DFQATT, SNEGSKA (reference sequence). The CDR3 covers 16 residues. The CDR3 spells CSASLPRTGVTDTQYF.

The chain has TRBV19 and TRBJ2-1; TCRdb proposes TRBD1, but this gene call is untestable without DNA. Germline V gene sequence: CDR1 LNHDA, CDR2 SQIVND (reference sequence). The CDR3 is 15 residues long. The CDR3 here is CASSMGGSSYNEQFF.

The chain carries TRBV20-1 and TRBJ1-2. The CDR3 loop spans 15 amino acids. Germline V gene sequence: CDR1 DFQATT, CDR2 SNEGSKA (reference sequence). CDR3 region: CSASAIAGSNYGYTF.

This clonotype is called medium-sized based on its frequency. The genes are TRBV6-6 and TRBJ2-1. The CDR3 runs 17 residues. CDR1 MNHNY and CDR2 SVGAGI come from the germline V gene (reference sequence). The CDR3 protein is CASSYSTSGARYNEQFF.

The V call is TRBV5-1, the J call TRBJ2-7; TCRdb's D gene call, TRBD2, goes unchecked for lack of DNA. In germline, CDR1 is SGHRS, CDR2 YFSETQ. The CDR3 has 15 residues. CDR3 amino acids: CASSLERDATGEQYF.

V is TRBV20-1 and J is TRBJ2-7; the D call from TCRdb, TRBD2, cannot be confirmed without DNA. CDR1 and CDR2 from the germline V gene are DFQATT and SNEGSKA (reference sequence). CDR3 size: 16 residues. The CDR3 loop is CSARGDTSRSSYEQYF.

The chain combines TRBV6-1 with TRBJ2-7; the TCRdb call, TRBD2, lacks DNA for checking. Germline V gene lookup returns CDR1 MNHNS and CDR2 SASEGT. This CDR3 is built from 15 residues. CDR3 protein: CASAIAGGTTSGQYF.

This chain uses TRBV6-2 or TRBV6-3 with TRBJ2-3; the D gene TCRdb calls, TRBD2, cannot be checked with no DNA. The CDR3 extends over 18 amino acids. The germline gives CDR1 MNHEY, CDR2 SVGEGT. This CDR3 is CASRSLAGGESRTDTQYF.

The chain is built from TRBV19 and TRBJ2-7; TCRdb names TRBD1, which stays unverified in the absence of DNA. This CDR3 has 16 amino acids. Germline V lookup: CDR1 LNHDA, CDR2 SQIVND (reference sequence). CDR3 sequence: CASSIDPGQDFYEQYF.

The chain links TRBV20-1 to TRBJ2-7; TCRdb indicates TRBD1, and absent DNA this call remains unverified. The CDR3 is 14 residues long. CDR1 is DFQATT and CDR2 is SNEGSKA in the germline V gene (reference sequence). The CDR3: CSASPGTPTYEQYF.

This chain links TRBV6-2 or TRBV6-3 with TRBJ2-7; TCRdb outputs TRBD1, but without DNA this stays unchecked. CDR3 length: 14 residues. Germline assignment: CDR1 MNHEY and CDR2 SVGEGT. The CDR3 protein is CASSYRAKGYEQYF.

The chain employs TRBV28 and TRBJ2-7; TCRdb picks TRBD1, but there is no DNA to check that call. Germline CDR1 reads MDHEN; CDR2 reads SYDVKM. The CDR3 has 11 amino acids. CDR3: CASNQGYEQYF.

The chain joins TRBV20-1 to TRBJ2-3; with no DNA, the TCRdb D assignment of TRBD2 cannot be verified. Germline CDR1 and CDR2: DFQATT and SNEGSKA (reference sequence). This CDR3 is 16 amino acids long. The CDR3 loop reads CSARDPREGGTDTQYF.

The CDR3 sequence: CASGTSGSRVEQYF. The V call is TRBV12-5, the J call TRBJ2-7; without DNA, the TCRdb call of TRBD2 cannot be checked. In germline, CDR1 is LGHNT, CDR2 FRNRAP. This CDR3 comprises 14 residues.